The 27 T cell receptor beta chains presented below share a single source sample, sequenced in a study of blood T cell repertoires in COVID-19. The table came from immunoSEQ multiplex PCR; TCRdb's copy has only in-frame clones and leaves some out. Of about 240,000 clones listed, roughly 90% were seen once; the top ten hold about 7%. The sequenced material came from peripheral blood. The receptors come from a man aged 55 to 70 who had recovered from COVID-19.

The rearrangement uses TRBV18 and TRBJ2-1, with 13 bases that match TRBD2. The V gene end was trimmed by 5 bases and the J gene end by 0 bases; junction bases not matched to a gene: 7. This CDR3 has 18 amino acids. Germline V lookup: CDR1 KGHSH, CDR2 LQKENI. The CDR3 DNA sequence: TGTGCCAGCTCAGCACTAGCGGGGGGGCCCGGCTCCTACAATGAGCAGTTCTTC. It specifies CASSALAGGPGSYNEQFF.

The chain joins TRBV4-1 to TRBJ1-4; no reliable D call. CDR1 is MGHRA and CDR2 is YSYEKL in the germline V gene. The ends were cut back, 6 bases at V and 8 bases at J, with 16 bases in the middle. The CDR3 is made up of 14 amino acids. CDR3 region: CASRGLGRHEKLFF. The CDR3 DNA follows: TGCGCCAGCAGGGGTCTGGGCCGGCACGAAAAACTGTTTTTT.

The chain joins TRBV5-1 to TRBJ1-2; TRBD1 matches at 9 bases. The CDR3 totals 15 residues. Germline CDR1 is SGHRS and CDR2 is YFSETQ. Trimming cost V 3 bases and J 5 bases; bases outside gene matches: 8. The CDR3 spells CASSSGQGNWYGYTF. The CDR3 DNA reads TGCGCCAGCAGCTCCGGACAGGGGAATTGGTATGGCTACACCTTC. The variable domain in full, completed from reference TRBV5-1 and TRBJ1-2, reads KAGVTQTPRYLIKTRGQQVTLSCSPISGHRSVSWYQQTPGQGLQFLFEYFSETQRNKGNFPGRFSGRQFSNSRSEMNVSTLELGDSALYLCASSSGQGNWYGYTFGSGTRLTVV.

The chain combines TRBV5-1 with TRBJ2-2, with 13 nucleotides matching TRBD2. V gave up 9 bases and J gave up 1 base; unmatched junction bases: 3. The CDR3 is 15 amino acids. The germline gives CDR1 SGHRS, CDR2 YFSETQ. As DNA, the CDR3 is TGCGCCACGCGACTAGCGGGGGGGAACACCGGGGAGCTGTTTTTT. It yields the protein CATRLAGGNTGELFF.

Here the CDR3 DNA reads TGTGCCAGCGGAGGACGGTTGAACACTGAAGCTTTCTTT. This encodes CASGGRLNTEAFF. This chain links TRBV2 with TRBJ1-1; D not resolved. V dropped 8 bases and J dropped 0 bases, with 10 bases sitting between them. Germline values: CDR1 SNHLY, CDR2 FYNNEI. This CDR3 spans 13 amino acids.

This rearrangement joins TRBV10-3 to TRBJ2-3; TRBD1 might be the D (6 bases). The CDR3 has 14 residues. The V and J ends lost 3 bases and 1 base respectively, with 8 bases between them. Germline V gene data show CDR1 as ENHRY and CDR2 as SYGVKD. CDR3: CAISDRGGTDTQYF. CDR3 nucleotide sequence: TGTGCCATCAGTGACAGGGGAGGCACAGATACGCAGTATTTT.

This clone has only one observation. The chain employs TRBV12-5 and TRBJ2-7; no clear D gene. Trimming shortened V by 5 bases and J by 4 bases, and 18 bases separated the two germline ends. CDR3 length: 15 amino acids. Looked up from germline, CDR1 is LGHNT and CDR2 is FRNRAP. CDR3 amino acids: CASGLPNAALYEQYF. The DNA for the CDR3 is TGTGCTAGTGGTCTCCCTAACGCGGCTTTGTACGAGCAGTACTTC. Full variable domain (missing parts from reference TRBV12-5 and TRBJ2-7): DARVTQTPRHKVTEMGQEVTMRCQPILGHNTVFWYRQTMMQGLELLAYFRNRAPLDDSGMPKDRFSAEMPDATLATLKIQPSEPRDSAVYFCASGLPNAALYEQYFGPGTRLTVT.

The J gene is TRBJ2-3, the V gene TRBV7-9; the D gene is possibly TRBD1 (5 bases). The length of the CDR3 is 16 residues. Germline-derived CDR1 and CDR2 are SEHNR and FQNEAQ (reference sequence). V dropped 3 bases and J dropped 5 bases, with 18 bases sitting between them. The CDR3 nucleotides are TGTGCCAGCAGCTTCTTTCTGGGGTTCGACAGAGATACGCAGTATTTT. Its protein product is CASSFFLGFDRDTQYF.

This chain joins TRBV5-1 and TRBJ1-1; D is perhaps TRBD1 (5 bases). V lost 3 bases, J lost 1 base, and 16 bases lay in between. The CDR3 totals 16 residues. Germline CDR1 reads SGHRS; CDR2 reads YFSETQ. CDR3 sequence reads: CASSSSAGGQNTEAFF. In nucleotides, the CDR3 is TGCGCCAGCAGCTCATCCGCGGGAGGACAGAACACTGAAGCTTTCTTT.

This clone occurred once. The chain employs TRBV19 and TRBJ2-3; 9 bases align to TRBD1. The CDR3 is 15 amino acids. Germline V gene lookup returns CDR1 LNHDA and CDR2 SQIVND (reference sequence). After removal of 1 base from V and 5 bases from J, the junction contained 4 bases not matched to a gene. The CDR3 spells CASSIVGQGGDTQYF. For the CDR3, the DNA is TGTGCCAGTAGTATAGTGGGACAGGGAGGAGATACGCAGTATTTT.

This clone was found a few times. The chain employs TRBV5-1 and TRBJ2-7; TRBD1 is a possible D gene (6 bases). The CDR3 totals 15 residues. CDR1 is SGHRS and CDR2 is YFSETQ in the germline V gene. The V end lost 4 bases, the J end lost 6 bases, and 20 bases lay between the germline ends. CDR3 DNA sequence: TGCGCCAGCAGCCCGGGGACATGGACACCCGGCGAGCAGTACTTC. This encodes CASSPGTWTPGEQYF. The complete variable domain, with remaining parts taken from reference TRBV5-1 and TRBJ2-7, reads KAGVTQTPRYLIKTRGQQVTLSCSPISGHRSVSWYQQTPGQGLQFLFEYFSETQRNKGNFPGRFSGRQFSNSRSEMNVSTLELGDSALYLCASSPGTWTPGEQYFGPGTRLTVT.

The chain has TRBV5-1 and TRBJ2-2; 7 bases are shared with TRBD2. Trimming removed 1 base from V and 10 bases from J; junction bases left unmatched: 10. The germline V gene has CDR1 SGHRS and CDR2 YFSETQ. The CDR3 is 15 residues long. The CDR3 DNA sequence: TGCGCCAGCAGCTTGTTTGCCCAGGGAGGGGAGGAGCTGTTTTTT. Protein sequence: CASSLFAQGGEELFF.

The genes are TRBV3-1 (or the pseudogene TRBV3-2) and TRBJ1-1; 8 positions agree with TRBD1. The length of the CDR3 is 13 residues. CDR1 and CDR2 from the germline V gene are LGHDT and YNNKEL (reference sequence). V gave up 6 bases and J gave up 4 bases; unmatched junction bases: 4. CDR3 sequence reads: CASRPQGGTEAFF. The DNA of the CDR3 is TGTGCCAGCAGGCCACAGGGGGGCACTGAAGCTTTCTTT.

V usage is TRBV5-4 and J usage is TRBJ2-2, with TRBD2 as a possible D gene (5 bases). V was cut by 3 bases and J by 1 base, with 13 bases left in between. Germline V CDR1 and CDR2: SGHNT, YYREEE (reference sequence). CDR3 length: 16 residues. The CDR3 loop reads CASSWEASRNTGELFF. As DNA, the CDR3 is TGTGCCAGCAGCTGGGAAGCTAGCCGGAACACCGGGGAGCTGTTTTTT.

This sequence joins TRBV6-5 and TRBJ2-1, with 9 bases that match TRBD2. J gave up 5 bases and V 6 bases, and 5 bases lay outside the gene matches. Per germline, CDR1 MNHEY and CDR2 SVGAGI. The length of the CDR3 is 14 residues. The CDR3 sequence is CASRRGLANNEQFF. CDR3 DNA sequence: TGTGCCAGCAGACGGGGACTAGCAAACAATGAGCAGTTCTTC.

The V and J genes are TRBV2 and TRBJ2-1, with D possibly matching TRBD1 (6 bases). Trimming cost V 7 bases and J 5 bases, with 12 bases left between them. The CDR3 runs to 13 residues. Germline V gene data show CDR1 as SNHLY and CDR2 as FYNNEI. The CDR3 DNA reads TGTGCCAGCACCGGACAGCCTCACAATGAGCAGTTCTTC. Translated, it gives CASTGQPHNEQFF.

The rearrangement uses TRBV3-1 (or the pseudogene TRBV3-2) and TRBJ2-3; maybe TRBD2 (7 bases). Trimming shortened V by 1 base and J by 1 base, and 12 bases separated the two germline ends. This CDR3 is built from 16 residues. The germline V gene has CDR1 LGHDT and CDR2 YNNKEL (reference sequence). CDR3 sequence reads: CASSQVGGPGTDTQYF. The CDR3 DNA reads as TGTGCCAGCAGCCAAGTCGGGGGGCCCGGCACAGATACGCAGTATTTT.

This chain connects TRBV7-2 to TRBJ1-1, with D perhaps TRBD1 (5 bases). The CDR3 contains 14 residues. CDR1 and CDR2 (germline): SGHTA, FQGNSA. V lost 5 bases to trimming and J lost 2 bases, with 12 bases between them. The CDR3 coding sequence is TGTGCCAGCAGCCGGCTGGGGGGAAACACTGAAGCTTTCTTT. Its protein product is CASSRLGGNTEAFF.

This clone was recorded once. The J gene is TRBJ2-1, the V gene TRBV10-3; a weak D match, TRBD2 (6 bases). V dropped 7 bases and J dropped 9 bases, with 10 bases sitting between them. The CDR3 is 11 amino acids. Germline CDR1 is ENHRY and CDR2 is SYGVKD. Here the CDR3 DNA reads TGTGCCATCACCTTGGGGGGTGAGCAGTTCTTC. It yields the protein CAITLGGEQFF.

This clone was recorded a few times. This chain uses TRBV7-9 with TRBJ1-1; 10 nucleotides line up with TRBD1. Germline CDR1 and CDR2: SEHNR and FQNEAQ (reference sequence). There are 15 residues in the CDR3. Trimming took 1 base from V and 4 from J; bases not matched to a gene: 3. CDR3 sequence (DNA): TGTGCCAGCAGCTTAGTTAGGACAGGGGGCACTGAAGCTTTCTTT. Translating it yields CASSLVRTGGTEAFF.

V and J are TRBV24-1 and TRBJ1-5, with TRBD1 as a possible D gene (6 bases). The V and J ends lost 5 bases and 0 bases respectively, with 7 bases between them. The V gene's germline CDR1 is KGHDR and CDR2 SFDVKD. The CDR3 runs 14 residues. CDR3 nucleotide sequence: TGTGCCACCAGTGCGACAGGTAGCAATCAGCCCCAGCATTTT. This gives the protein CATSATGSNQPQHF.

The J gene is TRBJ2-1, the V gene TRBV3-1 (or the pseudogene TRBV3-2); TRBD1 aligns across 7 bases. Germline loops: CDR1 LGHDT, CDR2 YNNKEL (reference sequence). With 1 base clipped from V and 0 bases from J, the junction kept 3 bases outside the gene matches. The CDR3 runs to 16 residues. The CDR3 DNA reads TGTGCCAGCAGCCAAGGGGACAGCTTCTCCTACAATGAGCAGTTCTTC. As protein: CASSQGDSFSYNEQFF.

CDR3 in amino acids: CASSMDRGYLYGYTF. The CDR3 DNA is TGTGCCAGCAGCATGGACAGGGGATACCTCTATGGCTACACCTTC. The gene calls are TRBV9 and TRBJ1-2; TRBD1 matches 9 bases. Germline CDR1 reads SGDLS; CDR2 reads YYNGEE. V lost 4 bases to trimming and J lost 4 bases; unmatched junction nucleotides: 8. The CDR3 has 15 amino acids. Full variable domain (missing parts from reference TRBV9 and TRBJ1-2): DSGVTQTPKHLITATGQRVTLRCSPRSGDLSVYWYQQSLDQGLQFLIQYYNGEERAKGNILERFSAQQFPDLHSELNLSSLELGDSALYFCASSMDRGYLYGYTFGSGTRLTVV.

The gene calls are TRBV6-6 and TRBJ1-6; 8 nucleotides line up with TRBD1. With 4 bases clipped from V and 6 bases from J, the junction kept 5 bases outside the gene matches. The CDR3 runs to 15 residues. Germline lookup yields CDR1 MNHNY and CDR2 SVGAGI (reference sequence). CDR3 loop: CASSLGQGSNSPLHF. The DNA for the CDR3 is TGTGCCAGCAGTTTAGGACAGGGATCTAATTCACCCCTCCACTTT.

The CDR3 nucleotides read TGTGCCAGCAGCCTAGGGGGCGGGGGTGTAGATACGCAGTATTTT. Protein: CASSLGGGGVDTQYF. The chain employs TRBV9 and TRBJ2-3, with D perhaps matching TRBD1 or TRBD2 (7 bases each). V gave up 4 bases and J gave up 5 bases, with 17 bases separating them. Germline assignment: CDR1 SGDLS and CDR2 YYNGEE. The CDR3 covers 15 residues.

The rearrangement uses TRBV5-5 and TRBJ1-4, with 7 bases aligning to TRBD1. V was pared by 3 bases and J by 0 bases, with 5 bases of the junction left unmatched. Germline V lookup: CDR1 SGHKS, CDR2 YYEKEE (reference sequence). The CDR3 spans 16 residues. CDR3 coding DNA: TGTGCCAGCAGCTCGACAACAGGGGCAACTAATGAAAAACTGTTTTTT. Protein sequence: CASSSTTGATNEKLFF.

This rearrangement joins TRBV5-1 to TRBJ1-3, with TRBD1 matching 9 bases. This CDR3 is built from 15 residues. Germline CDR1 SGHRS, CDR2 YFSETQ. J lost 3 bases, V lost 2 bases, and 3 bases had no gene match. This CDR3 reads CASSFTGGNGNTIYF. CDR3 coding DNA: TGCGCCAGCAGCTTTACAGGGGGCAATGGAAACACCATATATTTT.